This passage covers 14 T cell receptor beta chains from one sample sequenced in a study of blood T cell repertoires in COVID-19. This table comes from immunoSEQ multiplex PCR, and its TCRdb copy is limited to in-frame clones, with some not included. The sample contains some 200,000 clones, about nine tenths of which appear only once. The sequenced sample consisted of peripheral blood. Every receptor here comes from an older man with acute or convalescent COVID-19.

This chain connects TRBV18 to TRBJ2-7, with D possibly TRBD1 on 6 matching bases. This CDR3 is built from 14 residues. Germline V gene sequence: CDR1 KGHSH, CDR2 LQKENI. V lost 3 bases and J lost 6, with 15 bases in between. The CDR3 loop reads CASSPLGQRGEQYF. The CDR3 DNA reads as TGTGCCAGCTCACCGCTCGGACAGCGCGGCGAGCAGTACTTC. The full variable domain, its missing parts supplied by reference TRBV18 and TRBJ2-7, is NAGVMQNPRHLVRRRGQEARLRCSPMKGHSHVYWYRQLPEEGLKFMVYLQKENIIDESGMPKERFSAEFPKEGPSILRIQQVVRGDSAAYFCASSPLGQRGEQYFGPGTRLTVT.

The chain couples TRBV2 to TRBJ2-1; no clear D gene. The CDR3 covers 13 residues. Trimming pared 3 bases from V and 8 bases from J, leaving 11 bases between. CDR1 and CDR2 from the germline V gene are SNHLY and FYNNEI. This chain's CDR3 is CASSDPGGDEQFF. CDR3 DNA sequence: TGTGCCAGCAGTGATCCCGGCGGCGATGAGCAGTTCTTC. The complete variable domain, with remaining parts taken from reference TRBV2 and TRBJ2-1, reads EPEVTQTPSHQVTQMGQEVILRCVPISNHLYFYWYRQILGQKVEFLVSFYNNEISEKSEIFDDQFSVERPDGSNFTLKIRSTKLEDSAMYFCASSDPGGDEQFFGPGTRLTVL.

The rearrangement joins TRBV7-9 to TRBJ2-1; maybe TRBD2 (6 bases). CDR1 and CDR2 from the germline V gene are SEHNR and FQNEAQ (reference sequence). There are 14 residues in the CDR3. Trimming removed 8 bases from V and 4 bases from J, with 15 bases in between. This chain's CDR3 is CASSRRASYNEQFF. CDR3 coding DNA: TGTGCCAGCTCCCGGAGGGCCTCTTACAATGAGCAGTTCTTC. Full variable domain (outside the CDR3, taken from reference TRBV7-9 and TRBJ2-1): DTGVSQNPRHKITKRGQNVTFRCDPISEHNRLYWYRQTLGQGPEFLTYFQNEAQLEKSRLLSDRFSAERPKGSFSTLEIQRTEQGDSAMYLCASSRRASYNEQFFGPGTRLTVL.

This sequence joins TRBV7-2 and TRBJ2-3; 9 nucleotides agree with TRBD2. Germline-derived CDR1 and CDR2 are SGHTA and FQGNSA. The ends lost 1 base at V and 4 bases at J; junction bases unmatched: 6. The CDR3 loop spans 16 amino acids. The CDR3, as DNA: TGTGCCAGCAGCTTAGAGGGGAGCGGGAGGTCAGATACGCAGTATTTT. Translation: CASSLEGSGRSDTQYF.

The table lists this clone with a few counts. This chain uses TRBV3-1 (or the pseudogene TRBV3-2) with TRBJ2-3; possibly TRBD2 for D (5 bases). The CDR3 totals 15 residues. The germline V and J ends were trimmed by 2 bases and 14 bases, with 23 bases remaining between them. The germline gives CDR1 LGHDT, CDR2 YNNKEL (reference sequence). CDR3 region: CASSQSVGIMGSGYF. In DNA form, the CDR3 reads TGTGCCAGCAGCCAATCGGTCGGTATAATGGGAAGCGGGTATTTT.

In DNA form, the CDR3 reads TGCAGTGCTAGAGATCTGAGTGAGCAGTTCTTC. Protein: CSARDLSEQFF. The chain joins TRBV20-1 to TRBJ2-1; D is ambiguous. CDR3 length: 11 amino acids. The germline V gene has CDR1 DFQATT and CDR2 SNEGSKA (reference sequence). With 0 bases removed from V and 9 bases from J, the gap between germline ends came to 6 bases.

The V gene is TRBV7-9, the J gene TRBJ2-6, with D maybe TRBD1 (5 bases). With 5 bases removed from V and 4 bases from J, the gap between germline ends came to 12 bases. Germline loops: CDR1 SEHNR, CDR2 FQNEAQ (reference sequence). CDR3 length: 15 amino acids. The CDR3 DNA reads TGTGCCAGCAGCCATGACAGCTCCGGGGCCAACGTCCTGACTTTC. Protein: CASSHDSSGANVLTF.

This clone was seen more than once but under ten times. This sequence joins TRBV5-4 and TRBJ2-1, with 7 bases matching TRBD2. The CDR3 is 17 amino acids. Unmatched junction bases numbered 12, after V lost 4 bases and J lost 2 bases. Germline V gene sequence: CDR1 SGHNT, CDR2 YYREEE (reference sequence). For the CDR3, the DNA is TGTGCCAGCAGCCAGAGAAGGGTGGGAGGGGCCTACAATGAGCAGTTCTTC. Its translation: CASSQRRVGGAYNEQFF.

This clone was counted only a few times. The rearrangement joins TRBV11-2 to TRBJ2-3; D is perhaps TRBD1 (6 bases). Germline CDR1 reads SGHAT; CDR2 reads FQNNGV. Trimming pared 5 bases from V and 0 bases from J, leaving 15 bases between. This CDR3 spans 16 amino acids. The CDR3 here is CASSANGGFSTDTQYF. The CDR3 DNA is TGTGCCAGCAGCGCTAATGGGGGCTTTAGCACAGATACGCAGTATTTT.

V gene TRBV5-1 combines with J gene TRBJ2-1, with TRBD2 matching over 13 bases. The germline gives CDR1 SGHRS, CDR2 YFSETQ. This CDR3 contains 15 residues. V trimming: 5 bases; J trimming: 5 bases; junction bases outside the gene matches: 4. The CDR3 region has the DNA TGCGCCAGCAGTCACGGACTAGCGGGGGACAATGAGCAGTTCTTC. This translates into CASSHGLAGDNEQFF.

The rearrangement uses TRBV10-3 and TRBJ2-3; a weak D match, TRBD1 (6 bases). The CDR3 is 13 amino acids. The V end was cut by 10 bases, the J end by 5 bases, with 16 bases between. Germline-derived CDR1 and CDR2 are ENHRY and SYGVKD. In nucleotides, the CDR3 is TGTGCCAGCCAGCAGGGGTCAGTAGATACGCAGTATTTT. Translated, it gives CASQQGSVDTQYF.

This chain links TRBV30 with TRBJ1-2; 7 bases fit TRBD1. This CDR3 has 14 amino acids. V lost 0 bases, J lost 4 bases, and 5 bases stayed unmatched. Per the germline V gene, CDR1 is GTSNPN and CDR2 is SVGIG (reference sequence). Written as DNA, the CDR3 is TGTGCCTGGAGTGTACATCCAGGGGGCTATGGCTACACCTTC. This encodes CAWSVHPGGYGYTF.

The CDR3 spells CASSLRLGASGFGEQFF. The CDR3 DNA follows: TGTGCCAGCAGCCTACGGCTTGGGGCTAGTGGTTTTGGTGAGCAGTTCTTC. The chain recombines TRBV3-1 (or the pseudogene TRBV3-2) with TRBJ2-1, with D perhaps TRBD1 (5 bases). The CDR3 extends over 17 amino acids. Germline CDR1 and CDR2: LGHDT and YNNKEL (reference sequence). The V and J ends lost 4 bases and 9 bases respectively, with 25 bases between them.

The chain recombines TRBV10-3 with TRBJ1-1, with TRBD1 matching 8 bases. The germline CDR1 and CDR2 sequences are ENHRY and SYGVKD. The CDR3 contains 14 residues. J gave up 3 bases and V 8 bases, and 8 bases lay outside the gene matches. This CDR3 is CAISTGGGDTEAFF. The CDR3 DNA follows: TGTGCCATCTCTACAGGGGGAGGGGACACTGAAGCTTTCTTT.